This TCR beta chain was sequenced during a study of cytomegalovirus exposure and HLA in healthy donors (dated by TCRdb to 2016 to 2017). Background for the entire study: An earlier analysis of more than 550 of the donors reported 276 Gb of sequence data and about 120 million unique TCR beta sequences obtained from some 200 million T cells. The study profiled the T cell repertoires of about 720 subjects by immunosequencing and related them to cytomegalovirus serostatus. Rather than drawing on any new phenotypic data, the later analysis identified candidate immune exposures from TCR beta sequences and the way those sequences occurred across donors. Along with the roughly 670-subject first cohort, a separate validation cohort of about 110 different subjects was used. The study aimed to test whether signatures of past pathogen exposure could be identified by cataloging public T cell receptors. To predict cytomegalovirus infection status, the study combined high-throughput TCR immunosequencing, statistical association of individual TCRs with disease status, and machine learning. Both class I and class II loci were covered by HLA typing, at four-digit resolution. Every discovery cohort repertoire had been produced on one sequencing platform. About 280 gigabases of sequencing data and around 90 million unique TCR sequences made up an early release that covered 500 to 650 HLA-typed donors. To decide whether each TCR beta V gene segment behaved as functional or pseudogenic, an earlier analysis of approximately 590 of the donors relied on high-throughput TCR beta sequencing. The genetic ancestry cluster associated with self-reported Caucasian donors included about 84% of the 398 genotyped donors. To study patterns of TCR occurrence, a later analysis re-analyzed previously published TCR beta repertoires from hundreds of donors and added high-resolution HLA genotyping. Alongside the repertoire data, information on donor age, sex, ethnicity and CMV serostatus was compiled. Typing coverage differed by locus: A, B, C, DRB1 and DQB1 were typed in about 620-630 donors, DQA1 in 500 to 550, DPA1 in roughly 590, and DPB1 in just under 490. Among 398 genotyped donors of the cohort, an average of roughly 230,000 unique TCR beta nucleotide sequences was sequenced per donor, of which approximately 19% were non-productive. In a later genetic analysis, genome-wide SNP genotypes for about 60% of the 666 donors were used, and that subset was treated as a discovery cohort. Four to six DR-DQ haplotypes were handled as single units for association and clustering, since linkage in the cohort was strong. Study-wide findings and limitations: According to a later analysis, TCR association rates differed among HLA loci, with DRB1 alleles showing the most associated TCRs and HLA-C alleles showing the fewest. Assigning TCR associations to individual alleles was difficult when HLA alleles, especially DR and DQ, strongly co-occurred. A few of the identified cytomegalovirus-associated TCR beta chains were confirmed in vitro to be specific for cytomegalovirus antigens. A later analysis found that most CMV-associated TCR beta chains appeared HLA-restricted, with HLA associations seemingly driven largely by CMV exposure. Linkage disequilibrium might explain the correlated functional status among segregating V segments, but an unknown experimental factor could not be ruled out. In an earlier analysis of approximately 590 of the donors, most TCR beta V segments appeared in productive rearrangements about 87% or about 30% of the time, broadly matching IMGT annotations. The only immune exposure information available for the cohort was CMV serostatus. The presence/absence analyses assumed that sequencing depth was roughly uniform across donors, and that assumption may not be true. A later analysis reported that several top co-occurrence clusters appeared linked to parvovirus B19, influenza, CMV and Epstein-Barr virus. The authors suggested that the approach could potentially be generalized to other disease states and immunological phenotypes. A further reported finding was that TCR beta sequences accurately predicted the HLA-A and HLA-B alleles for most subjects in the first cohort. In this cohort, only TCR beta chains were sequenced, and detectable features were limited by the absence of alpha or paired-chain data. A later analysis found that HLA-associated TCR beta chains were more clonally expanded and had lower generation probabilities than equally common non-associated chains. Because counts were too low, approximately 15 rarely observed V segments, including chromosome 9 orphons, were excluded from the earlier analysis of roughly 580 of the donors. Specific HLA alleles were associated with over 15,000 TCR beta sequences at a false discovery rate of 0.05 in a later analysis. The 87-base-pair reads could not distinguish some IMGT-functional V segments, including TRBV6-2 and TRBV6-3, so those segments were excluded. Because HLA typing was missing for some donors at each locus, association tests included only the typed subset. The sequencing pipeline was judged likely to have produced a cluster of highly shared sequence variants as a technical artifact. Most TCR sequences were observed very rarely across donors, whereas some public TCRs were present in many individuals. A later genetic analysis associated a missense DCLRE1C variant with V-gene and J-gene trimming of TCR beta chains, and an independent cohort replicated the association. In the study, some 160 TCR beta chains were listed as associated with cytomegalovirus. Compared with the roughly 600-donor mean, donors in an Asian-associated ancestry cluster had fewer N-insertions in productive TCRs, according to a later genetic analysis. In both the original and validation cohorts, the classifier was reported to diagnose cytomegalovirus status with high specificity and sensitivity.

The library was generated by the immunoSEQ multiplex PCR assay. For the multiplex PCR, a mixture combining 60 forward primers for TCR Vbeta segments and 13 reverse primers for TCR Jbeta segments was used. Amplification of the CDR3 region of rearranged TCR beta genes was performed with a multiplex PCR assay on genomic DNA. The amplified TCR beta libraries were sequenced on the Illumina HiSeq System as 87-base-pair reads. On the study's bioinformatics: A later analysis tallied tens of millions of unique TCR beta chains across the 666 repertoires, and approximately 9.9 million of those chains were shared by two or more donors. A nearest-neighbor algorithm error-corrected the raw reads and collapsed the reads into unique sequences, merging closely related sequences to remove PCR and sequencing errors. CDR3 sequences were aligned to IMGT reference sequences to assign V, D and J gene segments. Each retained sequence needed at least a six-nucleotide match to both a V gene segment and a J gene segment. Rearrangements were called productive when the CDR3 lacked stop codons and stayed in frame with V and J; all others were non-productive. CDR3 was defined by IMGT convention, running from the second conserved V-encoded cysteine to the conserved J-encoded phenylalanine. The earlier analysis of 500 to 600 of the donors excluded sequences that lacked an unambiguous match to a single V gene segment. An earlier analysis of 450 to 650 of the donors called V segments functional above 56.7% productive rearrangements and segregating when the between-donor standard deviation exceeded 5%. To diagnose cytomegalovirus status from the catalog of TCR beta chain sequences, a statistical classification framework was built. In a later analysis, V and J genes were assigned by comparing TCR nucleotide sequences against IMGT/GENE-DB human TR gene sequences. Using the TCRdist pipeline, a later analysis assigned CDR3 sequences along with most-parsimonious VDJ recombination scenarios. A later analysis defined each TCR beta chain by its CDR3 amino acid sequence plus V-gene family, and excluded reads lacking a unique V-gene family. A later analysis removed 500 to 650 highly shared, low-generation-probability nucleotide sequences to deal with suspected cross-contamination and a sequencing artifact. A later analysis calculated a clonal expansion index for each public chain from normalized within-repertoire ranks of inferred template counts. In a later analysis, generation probabilities were computed using a VDJ recombination model fitted to out-of-frame rearrangements, and the results were checked against IGoR. In a later analysis, hypergeometric tests were used to score TCR-TCR, TCR-HLA and TCR-CMV co-occurrence, with a repertoire-size bias correction applied to TCR pairs. In a later analysis, false discovery rates were estimated by permuting HLA or CMV assignments 20 times. In a later analysis, co-occurring TCRs were grouped using DBSCAN, with TCRdist sequence similarity added in when clustering inside HLA-allele-positive subsets. Repertoires with fewer than 30,000 or more than 120,000 public chains, plus five repertoires with anomalous nucleotide sharing, were excluded from co-occurrence clustering. TCRdb carries this immuneACCESS record with in-frame sequences only. Its versions omit some clonotypes, under half of them owing to an unresolved V gene in the studies checked, with the rest unexplained. For V, J and clone size, that table is used; D and trimming come from the DNA. For this sample there are more than 150,000 clones; roughly 84% appear just once. Roughly 2.6% of the sample comes from the top ten.

The cohort consisted of fewer than 700 healthy bone marrow donors. Cohort members were all nominally healthy when sampled, although unrecorded immune exposures were likely present. The donor was CMV seropositive and belonged to the group of around 300 seropositive cohort members. A peripheral blood sample was collected from each donor, and TCR beta sequencing was performed on peripheral blood mononuclear cells. Genomic DNA extraction from the blood cell samples was performed with the Qiagen DNeasy Blood Extraction Kit. On this clone: The specificity of this receptor is unknown. No much larger clone is present one base from it, and per-base qualities are unavailable.

The CDR3 runs 10 amino acids, cysteine and phenylalanine included. Only the CDR3 region is kept as DNA, spanning 30 bases read in frame from base 1. The V end loses 6 bases and the J end loses 6 bases, and a stretch of 7 bases separates them. CDR1 and CDR2, looked up from the germline V gene (reference sequence), are DFQATT and SNEGSKA. The source material was PBMCs. The chain links TRBV20-1 with TRBJ2-3, and the D gene may be TRBD2, 5 bases matching. The clonotype originates from a woman aged 45-59 years in good health and CMV-seropositive. The CDR3 is CSAGLDTQYF. The DNA reads as follows: TGCAGTGCAGGACTGGATACGCAGTATTTT.